Listed here are 20 T cell receptor beta chains from one sample, sequenced in a study of blood T cell repertoires in COVID-19. Sequenced by immunoSEQ multiplex PCR; TCRdb stores in-frame clones only, minus some. There are 200,000 to 300,000 clones in the sample; around 85% occur only once, and about 3.5% lies in the top ten. Sequences were obtained from PBMCs or T cells enriched from blood (not recorded which). The receptors shown here come from a woman in her forties with acute COVID-19.

A few counts support this clone. The chain combines TRBV7-9 with TRBJ2-1; TRBD1 matches at 10 bases. CDR1 is SEHNR, CDR2 FQNEAQ, per germline (reference sequence). V shed 7 bases, J shed 5 bases, and the junction held 14 bases outside the gene matches. CDR3 length: 17 residues. CDR3 DNA: TGTGCCAGCAACACGGCCAAGGGGACAGGGGCGAACAATGAGCAGTTCTTC. Protein sequence: CASNTAKGTGANNEQFF.

The chain combines TRBV19 with TRBJ2-1; D remains unclear. The germline V and J ends were trimmed by 1 base and 5 bases, with 9 bases remaining between them. CDR1 is LNHDA, CDR2 SQIVND, per germline (reference sequence). CDR3 length: 14 amino acids. The CDR3 DNA reads as TGTGCCAGTAGTATAGTGGTACTAAACAATGAGCAGTTCTTC. Translated: CASSIVVLNNEQFF.

The CDR3 DNA is TGCGCCAGCAGCTTGGCGGGGTTGGGAAACACCATATATTTT. It codes for CASSLAGLGNTIYF. The V gene is TRBV5-1, the J gene TRBJ1-3; D remains unclear. Germline V lookup: CDR1 SGHRS, CDR2 YFSETQ. This CDR3 contains 14 residues. V was clipped by 0 bases and J by 4 bases, with 8 bases between them. Looking up the rest from reference TRBV5-1 and TRBJ1-3 gives the full variable domain: KAGVTQTPRYLIKTRGQQVTLSCSPISGHRSVSWYQQTPGQGLQFLFEYFSETQRNKGNFPGRFSGRQFSNSRSEMNVSTLELGDSALYLCASSLAGLGNTIYFGEGSWLTVV.

This chain joins TRBV5-1 and TRBJ2-7, with 10 bases identical to TRBD2. The CDR3 spans 15 residues. The germline CDR1 and CDR2 sequences are SGHRS and YFSETQ. Trimming took 4 bases from V and 4 from J; bases not matched to a gene: 8. The CDR3 region is CASSPVGAGGYEQYF. The CDR3 bases are TGCGCCAGCAGCCCCGTTGGAGCGGGAGGGTACGAGCAGTACTTC. The full variable domain, with the rest looked up from reference TRBV5-1 and TRBJ2-7, is KAGVTQTPRYLIKTRGQQVTLSCSPISGHRSVSWYQQTPGQGLQFLFEYFSETQRNKGNFPGRFSGRQFSNSRSEMNVSTLELGDSALYLCASSPVGAGGYEQYFGPGTRLTVT.

The V gene is TRBV5-1, the J gene TRBJ1-2, with D unclear. V dropped 0 bases and J dropped 6 bases, with 9 bases sitting between them. The germline gives CDR1 SGHRS, CDR2 YFSETQ. The CDR3 runs to 13 residues. CDR3 loop: CASSLGAGNGYTF. CDR3 sequence (DNA): TGCGCCAGCAGCTTGGGGGCAGGAAATGGCTACACCTTC.

The rearrangement uses TRBV27 and TRBJ2-1, with D unclear. The CDR3 contains 15 residues. Germline V lookup: CDR1 MNHEY, CDR2 SMNVEV (reference sequence). V was clipped by 0 bases and J by 7 bases, with 13 bases between them. CDR3 DNA sequence: TGTGCCAGCAGTTTATCGATGGGTGCTAGAAATGAGCAGTTCTTC. Encoded protein: CASSLSMGARNEQFF.

This clone was found a few times. The chain joins TRBV6-5 to TRBJ1-2, with TRBD1 as a possible D gene (6 bases). Deletions cut 6 bases from V and 2 bases from J, with 10 bases between. The germline V gene encodes CDR1 MNHEY and CDR2 SVGAGI. This CDR3 spans 13 amino acids. CDR3 region: CASSHRDNYGYTF. CDR3 bases: TGTGCCAGCAGCCACAGGGACAACTATGGCTACACCTTC.

The rearrangement joins TRBV13 to TRBJ2-1; 9 nucleotides align to TRBD2. Germline-derived CDR1 and CDR2 are PRHDT and FYEKMQ (reference sequence). This CDR3 is 18 amino acids long. V dropped 5 bases and J dropped 1; count of bases not matched to a gene: 12. The chain's CDR3 is CASSPGVAGALSYNEQFF. CDR3 bases: TGTGCCAGCAGCCCGGGGGTAGCGGGAGCCCTATCCTACAATGAGCAGTTCTTC.

The table lists this clone with a count of one. The gene calls are TRBV11-2 and TRBJ2-7, with 10 bases aligning to TRBD1. V shed 3 bases, J shed 0 bases, and the junction held 8 bases outside the gene matches. Germline V gene lookup returns CDR1 SGHAT and CDR2 FQNNGV. The CDR3 has 17 amino acids. The CDR3 loop reads CASSFSSRDRGSYEQYF. The CDR3 region has the DNA TGTGCCAGCAGCTTTTCATCGCGGGACAGGGGCTCCTACGAGCAGTACTTC. The full variable domain, in which reference TRBV11-2 and TRBJ2-7 provide the parts outside the CDR3, is EAGVAQSPRYKIIEKRQSVAFWCNPISGHATLYWYQQILGQGPKLLIQFQNNGVVDDSQLPKDRFSAERLKGVDSTLKIQPAKLEDSAVYLCASSFSSRDRGSYEQYFGPGTRLTVT.

The V and J genes are TRBV12-3 or TRBV12-4 and TRBJ2-3; D gene unclear. The CDR3 loop spans 11 amino acids. Trimming pared 6 bases from V and 4 bases from J, leaving 5 bases between. In DNA, the CDR3 is TGTGCCAGCAGCCGAGCAGATACGCAGTATTTT. Translated, it gives CASSRADTQYF.

This sequence joins TRBV13 and TRBJ1-1, with a tentative D call TRBD1 (5 bases). With 3 bases removed from V and 5 bases from J, the gap between germline ends came to 19 bases. From germline, CDR1 is PRHDT and CDR2 FYEKMQ (reference sequence). This CDR3 is built from 16 residues. The CDR3 DNA is TGTGCCAGCAGCTTCTTTGTTGGGGCGGCGGGGACTGAAGCTTTCTTT. Residues: CASSFFVGAAGTEAFF.

The CDR3 is CASSPGTAQETQYF. Here the CDR3 DNA reads TGTGCCAGCAGCCCCGGGACAGCCCAAGAGACCCAGTACTTC. The chain combines TRBV13 with TRBJ2-5, with TRBD1 matching over 7 bases. The CDR3 covers 14 residues. The junction had 4 bases not matched to a gene; V was cut back by 5 bases and J by 1 base. From germline, CDR1 is PRHDT and CDR2 FYEKMQ (reference sequence).

The genes are TRBV5-6 and TRBJ2-2; 7 bases are a match to TRBD2. Germline assignment: CDR1 SGHDT and CDR2 YYEEEE. The J segment lost 4 bases and the V segment lost 0 bases, leaving 9 bases of the junction unmatched. This CDR3 comprises 17 residues. CDR3 DNA: TGTGCCAGCAGCTTGGCCCTCTTAGCGGGTCGCACCGGGGAGCTGTTTTTT. Its protein product is CASSLALLAGRTGELFF.

Only a few counts were recorded for this clone. The chain employs TRBV19 and TRBJ2-1; TRBD2 is a possible D gene (6 bases). Per the germline V gene, CDR1 is LNHDA and CDR2 is SQIVND (reference sequence). The CDR3 contains 17 residues. Trimming shortened V by 3 bases and J by 0 bases, and 15 bases separated the two germline ends. The chain's CDR3 is CASSILRDSSSYNEQFF. CDR3 coding DNA: TGTGCCAGTAGTATTTTGAGGGACTCGAGCTCCTACAATGAGCAGTTCTTC.

The chain has TRBV4-1 and TRBJ1-6, with TRBD1 as a possible D gene (6 bases). The germline V gene encodes CDR1 MGHRA and CDR2 YSYEKL. The CDR3 is made up of 13 amino acids. V gave up 3 bases and J gave up 10 bases, with 10 bases separating them. The CDR3 DNA reads TGCGCCAGCAGCCAGGAGACAGGCTCACCCCTCCACTTT. It codes for CASSQETGSPLHF.

This chain joins TRBV18 and TRBJ1-6, with TRBD1 as a possible D gene (6 bases). Looked up from germline, CDR1 is KGHSH and CDR2 is LQKENI. Deletions cut 3 bases from V and 10 bases from J, with 19 bases between. The CDR3 totals 16 residues. The CDR3 DNA follows: TGTGCCAGCTCACCGGGCGGGGGCGCGAATTGGTCACCCCTCCACTTT. Protein product: CASSPGGGANWSPLHF.

This clone was observed once. The chain employs TRBV20-1 and TRBJ2-5, with D maybe TRBD2 (5 bases). In germline, CDR1 is DFQATT, CDR2 SNEGSKA (reference sequence). The V gene lost 3 bases and the J gene lost 4 bases, with 12 bases spanning the gap. The CDR3 totals 13 residues. The CDR3 reads CSASTPGRETQYF. Written as DNA, the CDR3 is TGCAGTGCTAGTACGCCGGGGAGAGAGACCCAGTACTTC.

The CDR3 sequence is CASRTTGEHGYTF. In nucleotides, the CDR3 is TGTGCCAGCAGGACGACAGGGGAACATGGCTACACCTTC. The chain has TRBV12-3 or TRBV12-4 and TRBJ1-2; 8 positions match TRBD1. V lost 6 bases, J lost 6 bases, and 6 bases stayed unmatched. CDR3 size: 13 residues.

CDR3 DNA: TGTGCCACCAGCAGAGAGGCCCAAGATGAAAAACTGTTTTTT. It codes for CATSREAQDEKLFF. The V gene is TRBV15, the J gene TRBJ1-4; no definite D call. Germline CDR1 reads LNHNV; CDR2 reads YYDKDF (reference sequence). The CDR3 is made up of 14 amino acids. V shed 0 bases and J shed 6 bases, with 8 bases lying between them.

V gene TRBV6-5 combines with J gene TRBJ1-5; D is unclear. The germline V gene has CDR1 MNHEY and CDR2 SVGAGI. The ends were cut back, 4 bases at V and 5 bases at J, with 9 bases in the middle. There are 13 residues in the CDR3. The CDR3 region is CASSSRRDQPQHF. The CDR3 DNA reads as TGTGCCAGCAGTTCCCGCCGAGATCAGCCCCAGCATTTT.